Below are 23 T cell receptor beta chains sequenced from a single sample in a study of blood T cells in healthy people across ages. Next came a second PCR, run for roughly 6 to 11 cycles, which used a sample-barcoded 5' primer along with a J-beta primer mix. TCRdb re-analysed the 5' RACE reads in MiXCR, keeping a single row per CDR3 protein. The sample records roughly 680,000 distinct CDR3 sequences, 21% being singletons. The material sequenced was blood. These receptors all come from a man between 65 and 85 years old in good health.

This chain joins TRBV6-1 and TRBJ2-5, with D maybe TRBD2 (6 bases). The V end was cut by 4 bases, the J end by 2 bases, with 14 bases between. CDR1 and CDR2 (germline): MNHNS, SASEGT. The CDR3 is 15 amino acids. The chain's CDR3 is CASSALGTPQETQYF. Written as DNA, the CDR3 is TGTGCCAGCAGTGCCCTCGGGACTCCTCAAGAGACCCAGTACTTC.

This clonotype was observed a handful of times. A much larger clone lies one base from this, so it may be a read error. This rearrangement joins TRBV28 to TRBJ1-4, with 9 bases that match TRBD1. The CDR3 length is 14 residues. Per germline, CDR1 MDHEN and CDR2 SYDVKM. V trimming: 8 bases; J trimming: 5 bases; junction bases outside the gene matches: 6. The CDR3 DNA is TGTGCCAGCGGAGCCGGGACAGGGAATGAAAAACTGTTTTTT. This encodes CASGAGTGNEKLFF.

This rearrangement joins TRBV12-3 or TRBV12-4 to TRBJ2-5, with 8 bases aligning to TRBD2. The J segment lost 6 bases and the V segment lost 5 bases, leaving 5 bases of the junction unmatched. The CDR3 has 13 amino acids. CDR3 amino acids: CASSTQREKTQYF. The CDR3 DNA follows: TGTGCCAGCAGTACCCAGCGGGAGAAGACCCAGTACTTC.

This clonotype has only a few counts. V and J are TRBV3-1 and TRBJ2-3; weak D call: TRBD1 (7 bases). The germline V gene has CDR1 LGHDT and CDR2 YNNKEL (reference sequence). Trimming stripped 0 bases from V and 2 bases from J, with 15 bases between. This CDR3 has 17 residues. Here the CDR3 DNA reads TGTGCCAGCAGCCAAGATACGCAGGGGGGAACCACAGATACGCAGTATTTT. It yields the protein CASSQDTQGGTTDTQYF.

CDR3: CASHARASGELFF. The CDR3, as DNA: TGTGCCAGCCATGCAAGGGCCAGCGGGGAGCTGTTTTTT. The chain is built from TRBV6-2 or TRBV6-3 and TRBJ2-2; D remains ambiguous. The CDR3 length is 13 residues. The V end was cut by 8 bases, the J end by 7 bases, with 14 bases between. Germline assignment: CDR1 MNHEY and CDR2 SVGEGT.

V and J are TRBV12-3 or TRBV12-4 and TRBJ2-7; 10 positions match TRBD2. The CDR3 covers 13 residues. V dropped 8 bases and J dropped 6; count of bases not matched to a gene: 7. CDR3 bases: TGTGCCAGCGGCGATCTAGCGGGAGCCGAGCAGTACTTC. Translating it yields CASGDLAGAEQYF.

Note on this clonotype: Possible read error: a much larger clone is one base away. The chain carries TRBV5-1 and TRBJ2-5; 8 nucleotides match TRBD1. Germline trimming cut 4 bases from V and 7 bases from J; bases unmatched to any gene: 9. Per the germline V gene, CDR1 is SGHRS and CDR2 is YFSETQ. CDR3 length: 14 amino acids. The CDR3 spells CASSPRQGWGTQYF. DNA for the CDR3: TGCGCCAGCAGCCCGAGACAGGGGTGGGGGACCCAGTACTTC.

This clonotype has a handful of counts. The chain combines TRBV7-3 with TRBJ2-3, with D possibly being TRBD2 (6 bases). Germline lookup yields CDR1 SGHTA and CDR2 FQGTGA. The V end was cut by 5 bases, the J end by 0 bases, with 9 bases between. The CDR3 extends over 14 amino acids. The CDR3 DNA is TGTGCCAGCAGCAAAAGCGGGAGCACAGATACGCAGTATTTT. The encoded protein is CASSKSGSTDTQYF.

This clonotype was detected only a few times. CDR3 nucleotides: TGTGCCAGCACCCGATTTGGGACAGGGGATGGCTACACCTTC. Residues: CASTRFGTGDGYTF. This chain links TRBV2 with TRBJ1-2, with 10 bases fitting TRBD1. Germline assignment: CDR1 SNHLY and CDR2 FYNNEI. Trimming cost V 7 bases and J 6 bases; bases outside gene matches: 8. There are 14 residues in the CDR3.

The chain carries TRBV5-6 and TRBJ2-7, with 8 bases identical to TRBD1. V shed 2 bases and J 4 bases; nucleotides not matched to a gene: 11. Germline CDR1 reads SGHDT; CDR2 reads YYEEEE. The length of the CDR3 is 16 residues. CDR3 sequence (DNA): TGTGCCAGCAGCTTATGGACAGGGAGTTTTAATTACGAGCAGTACTTC. Protein sequence: CASSLWTGSFNYEQYF.

A remark on this clonotype: Compared with germline, one end of the junction differs, possibly owing to a read error. The J gene is TRBJ1-4, the V gene TRBV29-1, with D unresolved. Germline V lookup: CDR1 SQVTM, CDR2 ANQGSEA. The CDR3 length is 13 residues. The CDR3 DNA follows: TGCAGTGTTGCAAGGCAGGCTGGTGAAAAACTGTTTTTT. Its protein product is CSVARQAGEKLFF.

This chain uses TRBV28 with TRBJ1-2; the match to TRBD1 covers 8 bases. V lost 5 bases and J lost 2; bases outside the gene matches: 4. This CDR3 comprises 14 residues. The germline V gene encodes CDR1 MDHEN and CDR2 SYDVKM. The CDR3: CASSGTGRNYGYTF. The CDR3 DNA follows: TGTGCCAGCAGTGGGACAGGTCGGAACTATGGCTACACCTTC.

This clonotype was seen ten or more times. The V gene is TRBV5-1, the J gene TRBJ2-5; D is unresolved. Trimming cost V 0 bases and J 6 bases, with 12 bases left between them. CDR3 length equals 14 residues. Germline-derived CDR1 and CDR2 are SGHRS and YFSETQ. Written as DNA, the CDR3 is TGCGCCAGCAGCTTGGTGGAGTTGGGGAAGACCCAGTACTTC. Protein: CASSLVELGKTQYF.

J is TRBJ2-3 and V is TRBV20-1, with 13 bases matching TRBD2. V gave up 2 bases and J gave up 7 bases; unmatched junction bases: 9. Per germline, CDR1 DFQATT and CDR2 SNEGSKA (reference sequence). The CDR3 consists of 16 residues. CDR3 nucleotides: TGCAGTGCTAGACGCGGACTAGCGGGAGATGCGAATACGCAGTATTTT. This encodes CSARRGLAGDANTQYF.

This clonotype was detected a few times. This chain uses TRBV7-9 with TRBJ1-1, with 9 bases lining up with TRBD1. CDR1 and CDR2 from the germline V gene are SEHNR and FQNEAQ (reference sequence). CDR3 length equals 14 residues. With V trimmed by 5 bases and J by 4 bases, 5 bases remained unmatched. CDR3 region: CASSVTGGLTEAFF. The CDR3 coding sequence is TGTGCCAGCAGCGTAACAGGGGGCCTCACTGAAGCTTTCTTT.

This clonotype was seen a handful of times. The chain links TRBV7-2 to TRBJ2-5; D ambiguous. Germline assignment: CDR1 SGHTA and CDR2 FQGNSA. The CDR3 sequence is 13 residues long. Trimming stripped 3 bases from V and 5 bases from J, with 10 bases between. The CDR3 nucleotides are TGTGCCAGCAGCTTTCAGGACGCGGAGACCCAGTACTTC. Translated: CASSFQDAETQYF.

This clonotype was found a few times. The chain links TRBV10-3 to TRBJ1-2, with D possibly matching TRBD1 (5 bases). The ends were cut back, 6 bases at V and 4 bases at J, with 15 bases in the middle. CDR3 length: 14 amino acids. Germline assignment: CDR1 ENHRY and CDR2 SYGVKD. This chain's CDR3 is CAISSGLRSYGYTF. The CDR3 DNA reads as TGTGCCATCAGCTCGGGACTCCGTAGCTATGGCTACACCTTC.

This clonotype was counted a few times. The chain uses TRBV5-1 and TRBJ1-1, with unresolved D. Germline CDR1 SGHRS, CDR2 YFSETQ. V lost 4 bases, J lost 4 bases, and 14 bases lay in between. The CDR3 loop spans 14 amino acids. The CDR3 loop reads CASSVGWGFTEAFF. The CDR3 DNA follows: TGCGCCAGCAGCGTTGGGTGGGGATTCACTGAAGCTTTCTTT.

This clonotype came up many times. This chain links TRBV12-3 or TRBV12-4 with TRBJ2-5, with 7 bases aligning to TRBD1. Trimming took 1 base from V and 2 from J; bases not matched to a gene: 10. CDR3 length equals 17 residues. The CDR3 coding sequence is TGTGCCAGCAGTTTAGGAGTGGACAGGCTACTGCAAGAGACCCAGTACTTC. This translates into CASSLGVDRLLQETQYF.

This rearrangement joins TRBV5-1 to TRBJ2-5, with 10 bases fitting TRBD2. The CDR3 is 17 amino acids. Germline CDR1 SGHRS, CDR2 YFSETQ. With V trimmed by 4 bases and J by 4 bases, 13 bases remained unmatched. The DNA of the CDR3 is TGCGCCAGCAGCGGACTACCGGGACTAGCGTCCGGAGAGACCCAGTACTTC. Its protein is CASSGLPGLASGETQYF. The variable domain in full, with the rest retrieved from reference TRBV5-1 and TRBJ2-5, is KAGVTQTPRYLIKTRGQQVTLSCSPISGHRSVSWYQQTPGQGLQFLFEYFSETQRNKGNFPGRFSGRQFSNSRSEMNVSTLELGDSALYLCASSGLPGLASGETQYFGPGTRLLVL.

As concerns this clonotype: A much larger clone lies a single base off, so this may be a read error. This rearrangement joins TRBV5-5 to TRBJ2-3; D might be TRBD2 (5 bases). The CDR3 is 14 residues long. The germline CDR1 and CDR2 sequences are SGHKS and YYEKEE (reference sequence). The CDR3 coding sequence is TGTGCCGGCAGCTTGCGGTCGGCGGGAGATACGCAGTATTTT. Translating gives CAGSLRSAGDTQYF. Based on the CDR3 plus reference TRBV5-5 and TRBJ2-3, the full variable domain is DAGVTQSPTHLIKTRGQQVTLRCSPISGHKSVSWYQQVLGQGPQFIFQYYEKEERGRGNFPDRFSARQFPNYSSELNVNALLLGDSALYLCAGSLRSAGDTQYFGPGTRLTVL.

The chain recombines TRBV5-1 with TRBJ2-5; the D gene could be TRBD1 or TRBD2 (7 bases each). The germline V and J ends were trimmed by 4 bases and 1 base, with 14 bases remaining between them. The CDR3 length is 15 residues. In germline, CDR1 is SGHRS, CDR2 YFSETQ. CDR3 sequence (DNA): TGCGCCAGCAGCCCGAGCGGGACAGCCCAAGAGACCCAGTACTTC. Its protein product is CASSPSGTAQETQYF.

DNA of the CDR3: TGTGCCACCAGCAGAGTCGGAAAGCGGACACCCGGGGAGCTGTTTTTT. Its translation: CATSRVGKRTPGELFF. The chain carries TRBV15 and TRBJ2-2; D tentatively reads TRBD1 or TRBD2 (5 bases each). The V end lost 1 base, the J end lost 6 bases, and 15 bases lay between the germline ends. Germline assignment: CDR1 LNHNV and CDR2 YYDKDF (reference sequence). The CDR3 totals 16 residues.